The 29 T cell receptor beta chains listed next were all sequenced from one sample in a study of shared clonotypes between healthy human individuals. The protocol was immunoSEQ multiplex PCR, while the TCRdb copy is restricted to in-frame clones and leaves out a portion. This repertoire shows more than 400,000 clones, about 72% found once; its top ten account for 12%. Material: PBMCs. The receptor source for this set is a woman aged 40 to 50 in good health. Some clones in this sample may be carry-over from other donors' samples.

The table lists this clone with a count of one. The chain employs TRBV5-5 and TRBJ2-3; a possible D gene is TRBD1 (6 bases). The V gene lost 2 bases and the J gene lost 1 base, with 17 bases spanning the gap. This CDR3 contains 17 residues. Germline V gives CDR1 SGHKS, CDR2 YYEKEE (reference sequence). In DNA, the CDR3 is TGTGCCAGCAGCTTAGGGGGATTCGGGCCCGGCACAGATACGCAGTATTTT. Amino acid sequence: CASSLGGFGPGTDTQYF.

The J gene is TRBJ1-1, the V gene TRBV19; the D gene is possibly TRBD1 (5 bases). In germline, CDR1 is LNHDA, CDR2 SQIVND (reference sequence). Trimming removed 9 bases from V and 0 bases from J, with 14 bases in between. The CDR3 extends over 14 amino acids. CDR3 region: CASRWGGVNTEAFF. CDR3 nucleotide sequence: TGTGCCAGCCGGTGGGGGGGAGTGAACACTGAAGCTTTCTTT.

The chain carries TRBV19 and TRBJ2-5, with D perhaps matching TRBD1 or TRBD2 (7 bases each). Trimming removed 9 bases at V and 4 bases at J, with 24 bases between. CDR1 is LNHDA and CDR2 is SQIVND in the germline V gene (reference sequence). The CDR3 runs 16 residues. The CDR3 DNA follows: TGTGCCAGACAAAGACGTCGACAGGGAGGGCTAGAGACCCAGTACTTC. This codes for CARQRRRQGGLETQYF. The entire variable domain, with the rest obtained from reference TRBV19 and TRBJ2-5, is as follows: DGGITQSPKYLFRKEGQNVTLSCEQNLNHDAMYWYRQDPGQGLRLIYYSQIVNDFQKGDIAEGYSVSREKKESFPLTVTSAQKNPTAFYLCARQRRRQGGLETQYFGPGTRLLVL.

The chain recombines TRBV7-6 with TRBJ1-2; TRBD1 might be the D (5 bases). Trimming stripped 1 base from V and 8 bases from J, with 14 bases between. The CDR3 contains 14 residues. CDR1 is SGHVS, CDR2 FNYEAQ, per germline. CDR3 amino acids: CASSLVGGVAGYTF. CDR3 sequence (DNA): TGTGCCAGCAGCTTAGTGGGGGGGGTAGCAGGCTACACCTTC.

This sequence joins TRBV5-6 and TRBJ2-3; 10 positions match TRBD2. This CDR3 is built from 17 residues. CDR1 is SGHDT, CDR2 YYEEEE, per germline. V trimming: 4 bases; J trimming: 0 bases; junction bases outside the gene matches: 8. The DNA for the CDR3 is TGTGCCAGCAGCCCGGGGACTAGCGCTTCTAGCACAGATACGCAGTATTTT. Translating gives CASSPGTSASSTDTQYF.

As concerns this clone: This may stem from a read error, because a much larger clone lies one nucleotide away. Within the sample, other DNA sequences also encode this same CDR3. V usage is TRBV6-6 and J usage is TRBJ2-7; the D is unclear. The CDR3 consists of 11 residues. CDR1 is MNHNY and CDR2 is SVGAGI in the germline V gene (reference sequence). The germline V and J ends were trimmed by 4 bases and 2 bases, with 3 bases remaining between them. CDR3 DNA: TGTGCCAGCAGTTCAACCTACGAGCAGTACTTC. Translating it yields CASSSTYEQYF.

V gene TRBV15 combines with J gene TRBJ2-5, with D possibly being TRBD2 (6 bases). CDR1 LNHNV and CDR2 YYDKDF come from the germline V gene (reference sequence). The CDR3 loop spans 14 amino acids. V lost 8 bases and J 0 bases, leaving 13 bases between the germline ends. The CDR3 DNA sequence: TGTGCCACCCGGAAGGGACTCCACCAAGAGACCCAGTACTTC. It encodes CATRKGLHQETQYF.

This clone was counted a single time. The chain carries TRBV7-2 and TRBJ2-7, with D uncertain. The CDR3 has 15 amino acids. The germline CDR1 and CDR2 sequences are SGHTA and FQGNSA. V was pared by 5 bases and J by 0 bases, with 14 bases between. DNA of the CDR3: TGTGCCAGCAGCCTCCGGGTCGAAAGCTCCTACGAGCAGTACTTC. It is translated as CASSLRVESSYEQYF. Full variable domain (remainder filled in from reference TRBV7-2 and TRBJ2-7): GAGVSQSPSNKVTEKGKDVELRCDPISGHTALYWYRQSLGQGLEFLIYFQGNSAPDKSGLPSDRFSAERTGGSVSTLTIQRTQQEDSAVYLCASSLRVESSYEQYFGPGTRLTVT.

This clone was recorded only once. This rearrangement joins TRBV7-8 to TRBJ2-7; TRBD2 matches at 7 bases. Germline lookup yields CDR1 SGHVS and CDR2 FQNEAQ. V lost 5 bases, J lost 0 bases, and 16 bases stayed unmatched. The CDR3 is 18 amino acids. The DNA of the CDR3 is TGTGCCAGCAGCCCTAGTCGCCTAGCGGTGCAGGGCTCCTACGAGCAGTACTTC. This sequence encodes CASSPSRLAVQGSYEQYF.

This clone was seen only once. This chain connects TRBV5-4 to TRBJ2-7; 8 nucleotides agree with TRBD2. The trim removed 0 bases at V and 3 bases at J, leaving 2 bases unmatched. CDR3 size: 14 residues. Germline CDR1 SGHNT, CDR2 YYREEE (reference sequence). Written as DNA, the CDR3 is TGTGCCAGCAGCTTGGGGGCGGGGGGCTACGAGCAGTACTTC. This gives the protein CASSLGAGGYEQYF.

The genes are TRBV5-1 and TRBJ1-4; TRBD1 might be the D (6 bases). The CDR3 has 15 amino acids. Germline loops: CDR1 SGHRS, CDR2 YFSETQ. V was shortened by 4 bases and J by 7 bases, with 17 bases between the two germline ends. In DNA, the CDR3 is TGCGCCAGCAGCCTCACCGTAGGGGGAGGTGAAAAACTGTTTTTT. Residues: CASSLTVGGGEKLFF.

This clone has more than one count but fewer than ten. This chain links TRBV5-1 with TRBJ2-1; TRBD2 matches 10 bases. Germline V gives CDR1 SGHRS, CDR2 YFSETQ. The CDR3 has 15 residues. Germline trimming cut 4 bases from V and 4 bases from J; bases unmatched to any gene: 5. For the CDR3, the DNA is TGCGCCAGCAGCCCAGGACTAGCGGATTACAATGAGCAGTTCTTC. Its protein product is CASSPGLADYNEQFF.

In this sample, this clone turned up many times. J is TRBJ1-5 and V is TRBV19; a possible D gene is TRBD1 (6 bases). Between the trimmed V and J ends, which lost 4 bases and 5 bases, there was a span of 9 bases. There are 13 residues in the CDR3. Germline values: CDR1 LNHDA, CDR2 SQIVND (reference sequence). CDR3 sequence: CASSTSGDQPQHF. In DNA, the CDR3 is TGTGCCAGTAGTACCTCAGGGGATCAGCCCCAGCATTTT.

The rearrangement links TRBV28 to TRBJ2-3, with 7 bases matching TRBD1. With 5 bases clipped from V and 6 bases from J, the junction kept 11 bases outside the gene matches. The CDR3 is 15 residues long. Germline V gene lookup returns CDR1 MDHEN and CDR2 SYDVKM. This CDR3 is CASSPPGQLGDTQYF. For the CDR3, the DNA is TGTGCCAGCAGTCCCCCGGGACAGCTCGGGGATACGCAGTATTTT.

The chain couples TRBV18 to TRBJ2-2, with 9 bases identical to TRBD1. The length of the CDR3 is 16 residues. After removal of 2 bases from V and 5 bases from J, the junction contained 6 bases not matched to a gene. Germline V gene sequence: CDR1 KGHSH, CDR2 LQKENI. CDR3 bases: TGTGCCAGCTCACCAACAGGGGGCTTTGCTACCGGGGAGCTGTTTTTT. This translates into CASSPTGGFATGELFF.

The V gene is TRBV28, the J gene TRBJ2-7, with 7 bases identical to TRBD2. V lost 4 bases, J lost 7 bases, and 10 bases stayed unmatched. The CDR3 totals 14 residues. Germline values: CDR1 MDHEN, CDR2 SYDVKM. The CDR3 DNA reads TGTGCCAGCAGTTCTCCCGCCCTGGGAGGGGAGCAGTACTTC. This sequence encodes CASSSPALGGEQYF. Together with reference TRBV28 and TRBJ2-7, the CDR3 gives the full variable domain: DVKVTQSSRYLVKRTGEKVFLECVQDMDHENMFWYRQDPGLGLRLIYFSYDVKMKEKGDIPEGYSVSREKKERFSLILESASTNQTSMYLCASSSPALGGEQYFGPGTRLTVT.

The J gene is TRBJ2-7, the V gene TRBV2; D may be TRBD1 or TRBD2 (5 bases each). The V end was cut by 7 bases, the J end by 0 bases, with 10 bases between. CDR1 and CDR2 (germline): SNHLY, FYNNEI. The CDR3 contains 13 residues. The CDR3 spells CASIEGISYEQYF. In nucleotides, the CDR3 is TGTGCCAGCATCGAGGGGATCTCCTACGAGCAGTACTTC.

V usage is TRBV6-5 and J usage is TRBJ2-7; D unresolved. V was cut by 5 bases and J by 0 bases, with 8 bases left in between. Germline-derived CDR1 and CDR2 are MNHEY and SVGAGI. The CDR3 totals 13 residues. CDR3 bases: TGTGCCAGCAGTCTAGGGCCCTCCTACGAGCAGTACTTC. It is translated as CASSLGPSYEQYF.

This chain links TRBV5-1 with TRBJ1-3; tentatively, D is TRBD1 (5 bases). The V end was cut by 4 bases, the J end by 0 bases, with 11 bases between. Germline assignment: CDR1 SGHRS and CDR2 YFSETQ. This CDR3 has 15 residues. The CDR3 loop reads CASSTGTPSGNTIYF. DNA of the CDR3: TGCGCCAGCAGCACGGGGACTCCCTCTGGAAACACCATATATTTT.

The V gene is TRBV30, the J gene TRBJ2-7; TRBD1 aligns across 9 bases. The trim removed 4 bases at V and 3 bases at J, leaving 7 bases unmatched. The germline CDR1 and CDR2 sequences are GTSNPN and SVGIG (reference sequence). The CDR3 is made up of 14 amino acids. CDR3 residues: CAWKRRDRVYEQYF. The CDR3, as DNA: TGTGCCTGGAAGCGACGGGACAGGGTCTACGAGCAGTACTTC.

The V and J genes are TRBV6-1 and TRBJ1-5; D remains unclear. CDR1 is MNHNS and CDR2 is SASEGT in the germline V gene. V lost 7 bases and J lost 2, with 15 bases in between. There are 15 residues in the CDR3. The CDR3, as DNA: TGTGCCAGCACGTTAGGCAGGCGGGGCAATCAGCCCCAGCATTTT. Translated, it gives CASTLGRRGNQPQHF.

The V and J genes are TRBV28 and TRBJ2-7, with 12 bases matching TRBD1. Trimming at V came to 3 bases and at J to 3 bases, leaving 6 bases not matched to a gene. This CDR3 region has 16 residues. The germline CDR1 and CDR2 sequences are MDHEN and SYDVKM. The CDR3 nucleotides read TGTGCCAGCAGTTTGGGGGGACAGGGGGCACTCTACGAGCAGTACTTC. It translates to CASSLGGQGALYEQYF.

This clone was seen more than once but under ten times. V is TRBV14 and J is TRBJ2-3; no firm D call. This CDR3 spans 12 amino acids. Per germline, CDR1 SGHDN and CDR2 FVKESK. The ends were cut back, 4 bases at V and 0 bases at J, with 2 bases in the middle. The DNA of the CDR3 is TGTGCCAGCAGCCGAAGCACAGATACGCAGTATTTT. This codes for CASSRSTDTQYF.

The rearrangement joins TRBV15 to TRBJ2-2; D is ambiguous. The CDR3 covers 15 residues. From germline, CDR1 is LNHNV and CDR2 YYDKDF (reference sequence). Trimming took off 0 bases at V and 7 bases at J, with 12 bases between the two ends. In DNA, the CDR3 is TGTGCCACCAGCAGAGACCGGCACGGCGTCGGGGAGCTGTTTTTT. Translating it yields CATSRDRHGVGELFF. Full variable domain (rest looked up from reference TRBV15 and TRBJ2-2): DAMVIQNPRYQVTQFGKPVTLSCSQTLNHNVMYWYQQKSSQAPKLLFHYYDKDFNNEADTPDNFQSRRPNTSFCFLDIRSPGLGDTAMYLCATSRDRHGVGELFFGEGSRLTVL.

The genes are TRBV5-5 and TRBJ1-1; 7 bases map to TRBD1. CDR3 length: 17 residues. The V gene end was trimmed by 4 bases and the J gene end by 4 bases; junction bases not matched to a gene: 16. CDR1 and CDR2 from the germline V gene are SGHKS and YYEKEE (reference sequence). The CDR3 sequence: CASSPRPRRQGGTEAFF. The CDR3 region has the DNA TGTGCCAGCAGCCCTAGACCGAGACGACAGGGAGGCACTGAAGCTTTCTTT.

The chain employs TRBV7-2 and TRBJ2-4; possible D gene TRBD1, 6 bases. Germline assignment: CDR1 SGHTA and CDR2 FQGNSA. Deletions cut 5 bases from V and 2 bases from J, with 22 bases between. The CDR3 has 18 amino acids. Here the CDR3 reads CASSIDVDRMGPKNIQYF. In nucleotides, the CDR3 is TGTGCCAGCAGCATCGACGTAGACAGGATGGGACCCAAAAACATTCAGTACTTC.

This clone was observed at least ten times. This chain joins TRBV19 and TRBJ2-5; D gene uncertain. Germline CDR1 reads LNHDA; CDR2 reads SQIVND (reference sequence). Trimming cost V 7 bases and J 4 bases, with 13 bases left between them. The CDR3 loop spans 13 amino acids. In DNA, the CDR3 is TGTGCCAGTACCCCCCCCGGCGGAGAGACCCAGTACTTC. Translated: CASTPPGGETQYF.

This chain links TRBV29-1 with TRBJ2-1; 7 positions agree with TRBD2. The germline gives CDR1 SQVTM, CDR2 ANQGSEA. Germline trimming cut 7 bases from V and 7 bases from J; bases unmatched to any gene: 10. The CDR3 runs 13 residues. The CDR3 here is CSGGAGARNEQFF. CDR3 bases: TGCAGCGGCGGGGCGGGAGCGCGAAATGAGCAGTTCTTC.

The genes are TRBV6-5 and TRBJ2-3, with D unresolved. This CDR3 is 15 amino acids long. Trimming pared 5 bases from V and 3 bases from J, leaving 15 bases between. Germline V CDR1 and CDR2: MNHEY, SVGAGI. The CDR3 nucleotides are TGTGCCAGCAGTAACAACAGAGGCCCAACAGATACGCAGTATTTT. Protein product: CASSNNRGPTDTQYF.